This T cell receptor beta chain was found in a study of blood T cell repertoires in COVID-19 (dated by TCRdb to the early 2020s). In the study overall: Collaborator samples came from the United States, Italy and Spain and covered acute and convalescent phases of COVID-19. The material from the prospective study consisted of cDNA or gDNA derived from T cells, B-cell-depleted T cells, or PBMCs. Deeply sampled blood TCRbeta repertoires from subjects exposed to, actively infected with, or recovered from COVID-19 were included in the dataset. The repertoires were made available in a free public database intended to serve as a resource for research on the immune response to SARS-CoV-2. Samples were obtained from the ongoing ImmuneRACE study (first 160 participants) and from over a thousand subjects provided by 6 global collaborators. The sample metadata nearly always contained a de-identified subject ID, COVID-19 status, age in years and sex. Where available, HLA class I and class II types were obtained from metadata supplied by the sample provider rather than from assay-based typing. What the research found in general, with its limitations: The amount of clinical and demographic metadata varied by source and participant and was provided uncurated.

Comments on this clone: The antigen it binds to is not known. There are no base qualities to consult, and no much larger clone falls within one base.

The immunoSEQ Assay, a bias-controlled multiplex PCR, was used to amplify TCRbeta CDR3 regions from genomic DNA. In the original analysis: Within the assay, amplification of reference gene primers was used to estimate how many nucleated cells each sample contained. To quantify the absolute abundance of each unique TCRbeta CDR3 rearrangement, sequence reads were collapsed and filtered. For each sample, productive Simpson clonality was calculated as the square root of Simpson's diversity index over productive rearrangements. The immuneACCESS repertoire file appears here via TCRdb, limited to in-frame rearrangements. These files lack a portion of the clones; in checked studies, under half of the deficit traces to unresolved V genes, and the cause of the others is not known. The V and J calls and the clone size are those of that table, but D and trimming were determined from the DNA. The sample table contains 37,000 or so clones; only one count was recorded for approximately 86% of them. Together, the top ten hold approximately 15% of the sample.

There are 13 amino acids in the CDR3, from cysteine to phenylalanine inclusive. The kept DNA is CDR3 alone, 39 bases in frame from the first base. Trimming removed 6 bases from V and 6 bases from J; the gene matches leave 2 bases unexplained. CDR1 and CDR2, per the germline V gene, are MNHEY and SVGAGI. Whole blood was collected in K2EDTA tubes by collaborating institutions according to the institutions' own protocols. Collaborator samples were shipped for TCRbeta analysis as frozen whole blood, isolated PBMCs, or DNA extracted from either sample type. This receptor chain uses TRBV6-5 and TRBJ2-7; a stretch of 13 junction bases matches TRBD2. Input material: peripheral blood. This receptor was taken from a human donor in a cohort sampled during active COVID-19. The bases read TGTGCCAGCAGATGGACTAGCGGGGGCGAGCAGTACTTC. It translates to CASRWTSGGEQYF.